A selection of T cell receptor beta chains follows, all from one sample in a study of cytomegalovirus exposure and HLA in healthy donors. Only in-frame clones appear in the TCRdb table, and some are missing; sequencing was by immunoSEQ multiplex PCR. The sample holds about 190,000 clones, nearly 80% seen once. Input material: PBMCs. All receptors come from a woman aged 25-40 years in good health and CMV-seropositive. The CDR3 runs from the conserved cysteine through the conserved F or W. The D gene is left open where the match is weak. Expanded clones are given a class, and other clones once, few, many or no size at all.

V gene	clone size	D gene	J gene	CDR3 DNA	CDR3 protein
TRBV7-7	-	TRBD1	TRBJ2-1	TGTGCTAGCAGCTTAGGGACAGGGGGCGGTGAGCAGTTCTTC	CASSLGTGGGEQFF
TRBV5-6	few	-	TRBJ1-4	TGTGCCAGCAGCTTGAGCGTGTGGACTAATGAAAAACTGTTTTTT	CASSLSVWTNEKLFF
TRBV13	-	TRBD2	TRBJ2-3	TGTGCCAGCAGCTTAGTCGCGGGGGGGAAAACTAGCACAGATACGCAGTATTTT	CASSLVAGGKTSTDTQYF
TRBV19	-	-	TRBJ1-2	TGTGCCAGTAGGAGAAACGGACAGCTGGACGCGAACTATGGCTACACCTTC	CASRRNGQLDANYGYTF
TRBV5-1	-	-	TRBJ1-1	TGCGCCAGCAGCTGGGGGGGGTGGGACACTGAAGCTTTCTTT	CASSWGGWDTEAFF
TRBV5-5	-	TRBD1	TRBJ1-3	TGTGCCAGCAGCACCGGACAGGTCTCGGGGAACACCATATATTTT	CASSTGQVSGNTIYF
TRBV7-2	-	-	TRBJ2-7	TGTGCCAGCAGCTTCGGAGATGACGAGCAGTACTTC	CASSFGDDEQYF
TRBV27	-	-	TRBJ1-1	TGTGCCAGCAGCCACGGCGGGGCTGCTCTGAACACTGAAGCTTTCTTT	CASSHGGAALNTEAFF
TRBV7-9	-	-	TRBJ1-1	TGTGCCAGCAGTAAAGGGGGGAACACTGAAGCTTTCTTT	CASSKGGNTEAFF
TRBV11-2	-	TRBD1	TRBJ2-4	TGTGCCAGCAGTAGGGACAGGTGGTTCGGCATTCAGTACTTC	CASSRDRWFGIQYF
TRBV5-1	-	TRBD1	TRBJ2-6	TGCGCCAGCAGCCTGACAGGGGGCTCTGGGGCCAACGTCCTGACTTTC	CASSLTGGSGANVLTF
TRBV9	-	-	TRBJ2-3	TGTGCCAGCAGCGTAGTTGGGGACTCCAGCACAGATACGCAGTATTTT	CASSVVGDSSTDTQYF
TRBV28	-	TRBD1	TRBJ2-7	TGTGCCAGCAGGACGACAGGGTCCACCTACGAGCAGTACTTC	CASRTTGSTYEQYF
TRBV7-8	few	-	TRBJ1-1	TGTGCCAGCCAGGGGCTTGGGAACACTGAAGCTTTCTTT	CASQGLGNTEAFF
TRBV5-4	-	TRBD2	TRBJ2-2	TGTGCCAGCAGCTTGGACCTAGCGGGCCCGAACACCGGGGAGCTGTTTTTT	CASSLDLAGPNTGELFF
TRBV28	-	TRBD1	TRBJ2-7	TGTGCCAGCAGTTTTGGGGCAGGGGGCTACGAGCAGTACTTC	CASSFGAGGYEQYF
TRBV6-6	-	-	TRBJ1-2	TGTGCCAGCAGTTACGGCAGGGCCGATGGCTACACCTTC	CASSYGRADGYTF
TRBV15	-	-	TRBJ1-2	TGTGCCACCCGAATCGACAAGAACTATGGCTACACCTTC	CATRIDKNYGYTF
TRBV10-1	once	TRBD1	TRBJ1-2	TGCGCCAGCAGTGAGCGACAGGGGCACGGCTACACCTTC	CASSERQGHGYTF
TRBV7-9	-	-	TRBJ1-4	TGTGCCAGCAGCCCCGGTCTATTAGCCATCTTTGATGAAAAACTGTTTTTT	CASSPGLLAIFDEKLFF
TRBV7-2	-	-	TRBJ2-1	TGTGCCAGCAGCTTAGCGCTGGCTTCCAATGAGCAGTTCTTC	CASSLALASNEQFF
TRBV19	-	-	TRBJ1-2	TGTGCCTCTTCTCGGGGTACCGACTATGGCTACACCTTC	CASSRGTDYGYTF
TRBV4-1	few	TRBD2	TRBJ2-5	TGCGCCAGCAGCCAATTACCAACAATACTAGCGGGGGGGCCCAGAGAGACCCAGTACTTC	CASSQLPTILAGGPRETQYF
TRBV7-8	once	-	TRBJ1-5	TGTGCCAGCAGCTTGGCGGGGAGCAATCAGCCCCAGCATTTT	CASSLAGSNQPQHF
TRBV28	-	TRBD1	TRBJ2-7	TGTGCCAGCAGTGGGACAGGGACCTCTATTACGGAAGAGCAGTACTTC	CASSGTGTSITEEQYF
TRBV21-1	-	-	TRBJ2-3	TGTGCCAGCAGCAGCCCTCAGCTGACAGGGTTGGGTAGGGATACGCAGTATTTT	CASSSPQLTGLGRDTQYF
TRBV21-1	-	-	TRBJ1-1	TGTGCCAGCCAAATCCCGCCGGGACCCCCGGAGGGAGCTTTCTTT	CASQIPPGPPEGAFF
TRBV2	-	-	TRBJ1-1	TGTGCCAGCAGTGGGAGGCTAAACACTGAAGCTTTCTTT	CASSGRLNTEAFF
TRBV4-3	-	-	TRBJ1-6	TGCGCCAGCAGCCAAGATCGGGGAGGGGCGAATTCACCCCTCCACTTT	CASSQDRGGANSPLHF
TRBV6-5	-	-	TRBJ1-5	TGTGCCAGCAGTATGGGGGGAGATCAGCCCCAGCATTTT	CASSMGGDQPQHF
TRBV7-9	once	-	TRBJ1-1	TGTGCCAGCAGCCTAAAGTACAGTGAAGCTTTCTTT	CASSLKYSEAFF
TRBV4-1	once	-	TRBJ2-7	TGCGCCAGCAGCCCCGGACGGGGGTCCCTGCTCCTGCACGAGCAGTACTTC	CASSPGRGSLLLHEQYF
TRBV11-2	-	-	TRBJ2-5	TGTGCCAGCAGCTTCGGGTGGGGCGAGACCCAGTACTTC	CASSFGWGETQYF
TRBV7-8	-	-	TRBJ2-3	TGTGCCAGCAGCTACCGACAGGACACAGATACGCAGTATTTT	CASSYRQDTDTQYF
TRBV27	once	-	TRBJ1-1	TGTGCCAGCAGGGTACAGGGATCATACACTGAAGCTTTCTTT	CASRVQGSYTEAFF
TRBV9	-	-	TRBJ2-7	TGTGCCAGCAGCGCGGGGGGCAGCGCCTACGAGCAGTACTTC	CASSAGGSAYEQYF
TRBV5-1	-	-	TRBJ1-2	TGCGCCAGCAGCTTTGGGGCAGGGTCGAATTATGGCTACACCTTC	CASSFGAGSNYGYTF
TRBV2	-	TRBD1	TRBJ2-3	TGTGCCAGCGGACGACAGGGTAGCACAGATACGCAGTATTTT	CASGRQGSTDTQYF
TRBV28	-	TRBD1	TRBJ2-7	TGTGCCAGCAGTACGACAGGGTACGAGCAGTACTTC	CASSTTGYEQYF
TRBV27	-	-	TRBJ1-5	TGTGCCAGCAGTCTCCGACAGTCCGTTTATAGCAATCAGCCCCAGCATTTT	CASSLRQSVYSNQPQHF
TRBV28	-	-	TRBJ2-1	TGTGCCAGCAGTTTAGGCGGGACGACTTACAATGAGCAGTTCTTC	CASSLGGTTYNEQFF
TRBV6-1	-	-	TRBJ2-1	TGTGCCAGCAGTGACAGAAGCTCCTACAATGAGCAGTTCTTC	CASSDRSSYNEQFF
TRBV25-1	-	TRBD2	TRBJ2-1	TGTGCCAGCAGTGAAATAGCGGGAGTAATCGACAATGAGCAGTTCTTC	CASSEIAGVIDNEQFF
TRBV6-5	-	TRBD2	TRBJ2-7	TGTGCCAGCAGTTATGGGACTAGACCCCTCGAGCAGTACTTC	CASSYGTRPLEQYF
TRBV25-1	-	-	TRBJ2-5	TGTGCCAGCAGGGCCCCTGGGGGGGAGACCCAGTACTTC	CASRAPGGETQYF
TRBV7-9	-	TRBD1	TRBJ1-4	TGTGCCAGCAGCCCTCCGGGACAGGGTACTGAAAAACTGTTTTTT	CASSPPGQGTEKLFF